This T cell receptor delta chain comes out of a study of Vδ1+ human thymocytes. Study-level points and caveats: TRG sequences recurred across donors, whereas TRD sequences stayed essentially private. Highly polyclonal TRG and TRD repertoires with Gaussian CDR3 length distributions appeared in thymus. Bulk repertoire data may be misinterpreted because of unexpected Vdelta2 sequences.

Alphabeta T cells were depleted, then CD3+ Vdelta1+ Vdelta2- thymocytes were FACS-sorted. The template was reverse-transcribed extracted RNA. Multiplex PCR used pooled V-gene forward primers and a constant-region reverse primer to amplify CDR3s. TCRdb ran CATT on the multiplex PCR reads. The table has about 20,000 delta-chain clones, about 8% seen once. In regard to this clone: What it binds is not known.

This CDR3 is 22 amino acids long. The germline gives CDR1 TSWWSYY, CDR2 QGS. The V and J ends lost 5 bases and 1 base, in that order; junction bases with no gene match: 25. The chain uses TRDV1 and TRDJ1, with 10 bases that match TRDD3. The sample consisted of Vdelta1+ gamma-delta thymocytes from the thymus. Sample subset: FACS-sorted CD3+ TCRalphabeta- TCRVdelta1+ TCRVdelta2- thymocytes. The receptor was isolated from a child less than two years old who had congenital heart surgery. CDR3 sequence: CALGPRHSSYRGIRGRTDKLIF. DNA for the CDR3: TGTGCTCTTGGGCCCCGACACTCTTCCTACAGGGGGATACGGGGGCGCACCGATAAACTCATCTTT.